This record looks at one T cell receptor beta chain sequence and its context. This entry belongs to a study of blood T cell repertoires in COVID-19. In terms of age and location, participants ranged from roughly 18 to 89 years and lived in about 25 US areas. Clinical history as reported by participants underpinned cohort assignment. Two negative PCRs, clearance, or symptom resolution were required of recovered Cohort 3 donors. The assay was immunoSEQ multiplex PCR, and TCRdb's table has in-frame clones only and misses some. The sample has a few hundred thousand clones, about 92% seen once. J was trimmed by 4 bases and V by 5 bases; bases with no gene match: 9. CDR3 size: 15 residues. In germline, CDR1 is SGHNT, CDR2 YYREEE (reference sequence).

V is TRBV5-4 and J is TRBJ1-2, with 9 bases lining up with TRBD1. Specimen: PBMCs or T cells enriched from blood (not recorded which). The sequence derives from a woman aged 30 to 39 who had recovered from COVID-19. The CDR3 nucleotides are TGTGCCAGCAGTACCCGGACAGGGGCTTTCTATGGCTACACCTTC. Its protein is CASSTRTGAFYGYTF.